These T cell receptor beta chains were read from a single sample in a study of shared clonotypes between healthy human individuals. Generated by immunoSEQ multiplex PCR, the TCRdb table keeps only in-frame clones and is missing some. Among about 2.4 million clones listed, approximately 94% were seen once. The source material was naive CD4+ T cells sorted from blood. These receptors were obtained from a man between 18 and 35 years old in good health. Both conserved end residues are part of each CDR3. Each record gives: J gene, D gene, clone size, V gene, CDR3 protein, CDR3 DNA. D genes are given only for firm matches. Clone size is not always given. Where it is, it says once, few, many or a class for expanded clones.

TRBJ1-5	.	.	TRBV19	CASSWWGAEQPQHF	TGTGCCAGTAGTTGGTGGGGGGCTGAGCAGCCCCAGCATTTT
TRBJ2-7	.	.	TRBV5-1	CASSPSGGYEQYF	TGCGCCAGCAGCCCCTCAGGCGGCTACGAGCAGTACTTC
TRBJ2-4	.	.	TRBV19	CASSVQGLLAKNIQYF	TGTGCCAGTAGTGTTCAGGGACTTCTCGCCAAAAACATTCAGTACTTC
TRBJ2-3	.	.	TRBV13	CASSLRVTDTQYF	TGTGCCAGCAGCTTGAGGGTAACAGATACGCAGTATTTT
TRBJ2-3	.	.	TRBV9	CASSPSRWATDTQYF	TGTGCCAGCAGCCCCTCGAGGTGGGCCACAGATACGCAGTATTTT
TRBJ2-5	TRBD1	.	TRBV11-2	CASSPRGGTGGGETQYF	TGTGCCAGCAGCCCTAGAGGGGGGACAGGGGGAGGAGAGACCCAGTACTTC
TRBJ2-3	.	.	TRBV9	CASSVSEGIGTQYF	TGTGCCAGCAGCGTATCAGAGGGGATAGGGACGCAGTATTTT
TRBJ2-5	.	.	TRBV30	CAWSVLGETQYF	TGTGCCTGGAGTGTACTCGGAGAGACCCAGTACTTC
TRBJ1-4	TRBD1	.	TRBV11-2	CASSPDRGIGGEKLFF	TGTGCCAGCAGCCCGGACAGGGGGATAGGGGGCGAAAAACTGTTTTTT
TRBJ2-5	.	.	TRBV6-5	CASSVGETQYF	TGTGCCAGCAGTGTTGGAGAGACCCAGTACTTC
TRBJ2-7	TRBD1	.	TRBV29-1	CSGITGVYEQYF	TGCAGCGGAATAACAGGGGTCTACGAGCAGTACTTC
TRBJ1-6	.	once	TRBV6-1	CASSEHSGRYSYNSPLHF	TGTGCCAGCAGTGAACATAGTGGACGGTACTCCTATAATTCACCCCTCCACTTT
TRBJ1-1	.	once	TRBV28	CASSLIANTEAFF	TGTGCCAGCAGTTTAATCGCGAACACTGAAGCTTTCTTT
TRBJ1-5	.	.	TRBV6-5	CASSFYGPHQPQHF	TGTGCCAGCAGTTTTTACGGTCCCCATCAGCCCCAGCATTTT
TRBJ2-3	TRBD2	.	TRBV5-4	CASSPGLAGYWDTQYF	TGTGCCAGCAGCCCTGGACTAGCGGGGTATTGGGATACGCAGTATTTT
TRBJ2-2	.	.	TRBV18	CASSPPILVRGTDHTGELFF	TGTGCCAGCTCACCACCGATTTTGGTGCGCGGGACAGACCACACCGGGGAGCTGTTTTTT
TRBJ1-2	TRBD1	.	TRBV15	CATSGVRDRTIRGYGYTF	TGTGCCACCAGCGGGGTCAGGGACAGGACAATTCGGGGCTATGGCTACACCTTC
TRBJ2-2	TRBD1	.	TRBV5-1	CASAEGARTGELFF	TGCGCCAGCGCCGAGGGGGCGCGCACCGGGGAGCTGTTTTTT
TRBJ1-6	.	.	TRBV10-2	CASSEGGYNSPLHF	TGCGCCAGCAGTGAGGGGGGTTATAATTCACCCCTCCACTTT